Listed here are 8 T cell receptor beta chains from one sample, sequenced in a study of shared clonotypes between healthy human individuals. CD8 cells classed as naive were CD45RO-negative and positively selected for CCR7, excluding terminally differentiated effector memory CD45RA+ cells. Method: immunoSEQ multiplex PCR; TCRdb's copy keeps in-frame clones and lacks some. Of about 610,000 clones in the sample, approximately 96% are singletons; the top ten hold 0.11%. Sample: naive CD8+ T cells sorted from blood. Receptors were obtained from a woman aged 30 to 39 in good health.

The chain carries TRBV9 and TRBJ2-7, with 7 bases aligning to TRBD1. This CDR3 comprises 17 residues. The trim removed 3 bases at V and 2 bases at J, leaving 14 bases unmatched. CDR1 and CDR2 (germline): SGDLS, YYNGEE. CDR3 protein: CASSAEQGSGGTYEQYF. The CDR3, as DNA: TGTGCCAGCAGCGCGGAACAGGGGAGCGGAGGAACCTACGAGCAGTACTTC.

The chain combines TRBV2 with TRBJ2-7, with a weak D call TRBD2 (5 bases). CDR1 is SNHLY, CDR2 FYNNEI, per germline. The CDR3 length is 15 residues. Deletions cut 2 bases from V and 0 bases from J, with 11 bases between. This CDR3 is CASSELAFSSYEQYF. The CDR3 bases are TGTGCCAGCAGTGAATTAGCGTTCAGCTCCTACGAGCAGTACTTC. The full variable domain, in which reference TRBV2 and TRBJ2-7 provide the parts outside the CDR3, is EPEVTQTPSHQVTQMGQEVILRCVPISNHLYFYWYRQILGQKVEFLVSFYNNEISEKSEIFDDQFSVERPDGSNFTLKIRSTKLEDSAMYFCASSELAFSSYEQYFGPGTRLTVT.

This clone was detected only once. The DNA of the CDR3 is TGTGCCAGCAGCTGGGGGGACTCCAAAGAGGAAAAACTGTTTTTT. This sequence encodes CASSWGDSKEEKLFF. V and J are TRBV5-4 and TRBJ1-4, with D perhaps matching TRBD1 (5 bases). Germline CDR1 and CDR2: SGHNT and YYREEE (reference sequence). Trimming removed 3 bases from V and 8 bases from J, with 17 bases in between. The CDR3 contains 15 residues.

This clone was observed many times. The chain employs TRBV5-4 and TRBJ1-6; the D is unclear. V dropped 0 bases and J dropped 6 bases, with 7 bases sitting between them. Germline V CDR1 and CDR2: SGHNT, YYREEE (reference sequence). The CDR3 contains 14 residues. The CDR3 spells CASSLASANSPLHF. CDR3 DNA sequence: TGTGCCAGCAGCTTGGCGTCAGCTAATTCACCCCTCCACTTT.

This clone appeared once. The sample holds other DNA sequences that translate to the same CDR3. V usage is TRBV20-1 and J usage is TRBJ2-7, with no clear D. The CDR3 is 10 residues long. The ends were cut back, 6 bases at V and 3 bases at J, with 6 bases in the middle. Germline CDR1 reads DFQATT; CDR2 reads SNEGSKA (reference sequence). CDR3 in amino acids: CSALDYEQYF. CDR3 in DNA: TGCAGTGCCTTAGACTACGAGCAGTACTTC.

This sequence joins TRBV13 and TRBJ2-7, with 8 nucleotides matching TRBD2. The V gene's germline CDR1 is PRHDT and CDR2 FYEKMQ (reference sequence). The CDR3 has 13 amino acids. With V trimmed by 2 bases and J by 4 bases, 1 base remained unmatched. CDR3 nucleotides: TGTGCCAGCAGCTTAAAGCGGGGGTACGAGCAGTACTTC. Translation: CASSLKRGYEQYF.

In this sample, this clone turned up once. The chain has TRBV2 and TRBJ2-7; 9 bases agree with TRBD2. This CDR3 region has 13 residues. V shed 7 bases and J 2 bases; nucleotides not matched to a gene: 3. The V gene's germline CDR1 is SNHLY and CDR2 FYNNEI. The CDR3, as DNA: TGTGCCAGCAAGGTAGCGGGAGCCTACGAGCAGTACTTC. Translation gives CASKVAGAYEQYF. The complete variable domain, with remaining parts taken from reference TRBV2 and TRBJ2-7, reads EPEVTQTPSHQVTQMGQEVILRCVPISNHLYFYWYRQILGQKVEFLVSFYNNEISEKSEIFDDQFSVERPDGSNFTLKIRSTKLEDSAMYFCASKVAGAYEQYFGPGTRLTVT.

The rearrangement joins TRBV5-1 to TRBJ2-2; D possibly corresponds to TRBD2 (6 bases). Germline CDR1 SGHRS, CDR2 YFSETQ. Deletions cut 5 bases from V and 1 base from J, with 9 bases between. This CDR3 is built from 14 residues. CDR3 in DNA: TGCGCCAGCAGTTACGGGAGGAACACCGGGGAGCTGTTTTTT. It yields the protein CASSYGRNTGELFF.